These T cell receptor beta chains were read from a single sample in a study of blood T cell repertoires in COVID-19. Libraries were prepared by immunoSEQ multiplex PCR; TCRdb keeps only in-frame clonotypes and omits some of them. The sample gives hundreds of thousands of clones, under 90% of which show up once; 1.5% to 2% is in the top ten. The specimen was PBMCs or T cells enriched from blood (not recorded which). Every receptor here comes from a man aged 40-49 years who had recovered from COVID-19. The CDR3 runs from the conserved cysteine through the conserved F or W. The order of the fields is V gene, D gene, clone size, J gene, CDR3 DNA, CDR3 protein. A D gene is named only where the DNA matches it firmly. The size field is filled for only some rows; it gives once, few, many or a size class.

v_call: TRBV7-2; d_call: TRBD2; clone_size: NA; j_call: TRBJ2-1; cdr3_nt: TGTGCCAGCAGCTCCCAGTCTAGCGGGGGGTACAATGAGCAGTTCTTC; cdr3_aa: CASSSQSSGGYNEQFF
v_call: TRBV9; d_call: NA; clone_size: NA; j_call: TRBJ1-1; cdr3_nt: TGTGCCAGCAGCGTCCAGGAAGGGGATAAAGCTTTCTTT; cdr3_aa: CASSVQEGDKAFF
v_call: TRBV5-1; d_call: TRBD2; clone_size: NA; j_call: TRBJ2-3; cdr3_nt: TGCGCCAGCAGCCCCCTAGCGGGGGGGAGCACAGATACGCAGTATTTT; cdr3_aa: CASSPLAGGSTDTQYF
v_call: TRBV12-3/TRBV12-4; d_call: TRBD1; clone_size: NA; j_call: TRBJ1-1; cdr3_nt: TGTGCCAGCGCCAAAGGGACAGTCGAAGCTTTCTTT; cdr3_aa: CASAKGTVEAFF
v_call: TRBV6-5; d_call: NA; clone_size: NA; j_call: TRBJ2-3; cdr3_nt: TGTGCCAGCAGAACAGGAATCACAGATACGCAGTATTTT; cdr3_aa: CASRTGITDTQYF
v_call: TRBV3-1/TRBV3-2; d_call: NA; clone_size: NA; j_call: TRBJ1-1; cdr3_nt: TGTGCCAGCAGCCAAACAGGCAGGGGGAACACTGAAGCTTTCTTT; cdr3_aa: CASSQTGRGNTEAFF
v_call: TRBV7-8; d_call: NA; clone_size: NA; j_call: TRBJ2-3; cdr3_nt: TGTGCCAGCAGCCTTCAAGGGGGGGGACCGGATACGCAGTATTTT; cdr3_aa: CASSLQGGGPDTQYF
v_call: TRBV6-4; d_call: NA; clone_size: NA; j_call: TRBJ2-5; cdr3_nt: TGTGCCAGCAGTGAATCCGGGACTCAAGGGGAGACCCAGTACTTC; cdr3_aa: CASSESGTQGETQYF
v_call: TRBV28; d_call: NA; clone_size: NA; j_call: TRBJ1-2; cdr3_nt: TGTGCCAGCAGTACAGGGCCTCCTAACTATGGCTACACCTTC; cdr3_aa: CASSTGPPNYGYTF
v_call: TRBV19; d_call: NA; clone_size: few; j_call: TRBJ2-3; cdr3_nt: TGTGCCAGTACGGCCAGCGGAGGGACCACAGATACGCAGTATTTT; cdr3_aa: CASTASGGTTDTQYF
v_call: TRBV6-2/TRBV6-3; d_call: TRBD1; clone_size: NA; j_call: TRBJ1-1; cdr3_nt: TGTGCCAGCAGCCCACGTGACAGGGGGTATACTGAAGCTTTCTTT; cdr3_aa: CASSPRDRGYTEAFF
v_call: TRBV18; d_call: NA; clone_size: NA; j_call: TRBJ1-5; cdr3_nt: TGTGCCAGCTCAGCGAATGAAAATAGCAATCAGCCCCAGCATTTT; cdr3_aa: CASSANENSNQPQHF
v_call: TRBV7-8; d_call: NA; clone_size: NA; j_call: TRBJ1-1; cdr3_nt: TGTGCCAGCAGCTTGACAGCAGCCAACACTGAAGCTTTCTTT; cdr3_aa: CASSLTAANTEAFF
v_call: TRBV9; d_call: TRBD2; clone_size: NA; j_call: TRBJ2-5; cdr3_nt: TGTGCCAGCAGCGTATCGAACGGGAGGAGCCAAGAGACCCAGTACTTC; cdr3_aa: CASSVSNGRSQETQYF
v_call: TRBV27; d_call: NA; clone_size: NA; j_call: TRBJ1-1; cdr3_nt: TGTGCCAGCAGTTTTTTTGGAGTTAGGGGCACTGAAGCTTTCTTT; cdr3_aa: CASSFFGVRGTEAFF
v_call: TRBV11-2; d_call: TRBD2; clone_size: NA; j_call: TRBJ2-1; cdr3_nt: TGTGCCAGCAGCTTCCTAGCGGACTCCTACAATGAGCAGTTCTTC; cdr3_aa: CASSFLADSYNEQFF
v_call: TRBV4-1; d_call: NA; clone_size: NA; j_call: TRBJ1-5; cdr3_nt: TGCGCCAGCAGCCAAGATGAGCATCAGCCCCAGCATTTT; cdr3_aa: CASSQDEHQPQHF
v_call: TRBV30; d_call: NA; clone_size: NA; j_call: TRBJ1-2; cdr3_nt: TGTGCCTGGAGTGTACGGGGGTTTGAGTATGGCTACACCTTC; cdr3_aa: CAWSVRGFEYGYTF
v_call: TRBV6-5; d_call: NA; clone_size: NA; j_call: TRBJ1-5; cdr3_nt: TGTGCCAGCAGTTACTCTTTTCGGTCAGGTCCCCAGCATTTT; cdr3_aa: CASSYSFRSGPQHF
v_call: TRBV7-9; d_call: NA; clone_size: many; j_call: TRBJ2-1; cdr3_nt: TGTGCCAGCAGCTCTCAGGAGCTAACGGACTATGAGCAGTTCTTC; cdr3_aa: CASSSQELTDYEQFF
v_call: TRBV20-1; d_call: TRBD2; clone_size: NA; j_call: TRBJ2-3; cdr3_nt: TGCAGTGCTAGTATGGCGGGAGCTCCCACAGATACGCAGTATTTT; cdr3_aa: CSASMAGAPTDTQYF
v_call: TRBV19; d_call: NA; clone_size: NA; j_call: TRBJ1-3; cdr3_nt: TGTGCCAGTAGTACACAGGGCTCTGGAAACACCATATATTTT; cdr3_aa: CASSTQGSGNTIYF
v_call: TRBV19; d_call: NA; clone_size: NA; j_call: TRBJ1-3; cdr3_nt: TGTGCCAGTAGTCCGCCGGGAGAGGGGAGTCACACCATATATTTT; cdr3_aa: CASSPPGEGSHTIYF
v_call: TRBV7-8; d_call: NA; clone_size: NA; j_call: TRBJ1-1; cdr3_nt: TGTGCCAGCGGTTACGTTAGGGGGAACACTGAAGCTTTCTTT; cdr3_aa: CASGYVRGNTEAFF
v_call: TRBV15; d_call: NA; clone_size: NA; j_call: TRBJ2-1; cdr3_nt: TGTGCCACCAGCAGAGACGCCTCTAGCGTCAATGAGCAGTTCTTC; cdr3_aa: CATSRDASSVNEQFF
v_call: TRBV29-1; d_call: NA; clone_size: NA; j_call: TRBJ1-1; cdr3_nt: TGCACCTACAAGAGCGGTGGGGCTTTCTTT; cdr3_aa: CTYKSGGAFF
v_call: TRBV1; d_call: NA; clone_size: NA; j_call: TRBJ2-1; cdr3_nt: TGCACCAGCAGCCACCCCCGCCCGTCCGAGAGCTCCTACAATGAGCAGTTCTTC; cdr3_aa: CTSSHPRPSESSYNEQFF
v_call: TRBV18; d_call: NA; clone_size: NA; j_call: TRBJ1-1; cdr3_nt: TGTGCCAGCTCATCCGGAGGGGCGGGCGAAGCTTTCTTT; cdr3_aa: CASSSGGAGEAFF
v_call: TRBV6-1; d_call: TRBD1; clone_size: NA; j_call: TRBJ1-1; cdr3_nt: TGTGCCAGCAGTGAAGTGAGACGCGGGACAGGGGTTGGCGCTTTCTTT; cdr3_aa: CASSEVRRGTGVGAFF
v_call: TRBV19; d_call: NA; clone_size: NA; j_call: TRBJ1-1; cdr3_nt: TGTGCCAGTAGTGCCCAATCGGACACTGAAGCTTTCTTT; cdr3_aa: CASSAQSDTEAFF
v_call: TRBV7-3; d_call: TRBD1; clone_size: NA; j_call: TRBJ2-1; cdr3_nt: TGTGCCAGCAGCTTAATAGACAGGGGCAATGAGCAGTTCTTC; cdr3_aa: CASSLIDRGNEQFF
v_call: TRBV7-9; d_call: NA; clone_size: NA; j_call: TRBJ2-6; cdr3_nt: TGTGCCAGCAGCCCCCTTCACGTCCTGACTTTC; cdr3_aa: CASSPLHVLTF
v_call: TRBV7-9; d_call: TRBD1; clone_size: once; j_call: TRBJ2-1; cdr3_nt: TGTGCCAGCAGCCCCCCGTTACAGGGGTTGGGAAATGAGCAGTTCTTC; cdr3_aa: CASSPPLQGLGNEQFF
v_call: TRBV7-2; d_call: NA; clone_size: NA; j_call: TRBJ2-2; cdr3_nt: TGTGCCAGCAGCTTCCAGCGGAGCACCGGGGAGCTGTTTTTT; cdr3_aa: CASSFQRSTGELFF
v_call: TRBV7-2; d_call: NA; clone_size: NA; j_call: TRBJ1-3; cdr3_nt: TGTGCCAGCAGCGCTGCTCAGGGGCTGAACACCATATATTTT; cdr3_aa: CASSAAQGLNTIYF
v_call: TRBV28; d_call: NA; clone_size: NA; j_call: TRBJ1-2; cdr3_nt: TGTGCCAGCAGTGCCCCGGGGGATGGCTACACCTTC; cdr3_aa: CASSAPGDGYTF
v_call: TRBV6-5; d_call: TRBD1; clone_size: NA; j_call: TRBJ2-5; cdr3_nt: TGTGCCAGCAGTTATTTGTCAGGGGGCGAGGAGACCCAGTACTTC; cdr3_aa: CASSYLSGGEETQYF
v_call: TRBV2; d_call: NA; clone_size: NA; j_call: TRBJ2-2; cdr3_nt: TGTGCCAGCAGCCGAACAAGGGGAACCGGGGAGCTGTTTTTT; cdr3_aa: CASSRTRGTGELFF
v_call: TRBV5-5; d_call: NA; clone_size: NA; j_call: TRBJ2-7; cdr3_nt: TGTGCCAGCAGCTCTGGACCGAGCCCAGCGGGGCAGTACTTC; cdr3_aa: CASSSGPSPAGQYF
v_call: TRBV5-8; d_call: TRBD2; clone_size: NA; j_call: TRBJ2-3; cdr3_nt: TGTGCCAGCAGCTTGGCTCTAGCGGTGCCTAGCACAGATACGCAGTATTTT; cdr3_aa: CASSLALAVPSTDTQYF
v_call: TRBV5-6; d_call: TRBD2; clone_size: NA; j_call: TRBJ2-1; cdr3_nt: TGTGCCAGCACCCTGGCTAGCGGATACAATGAGCAGTTCTTC; cdr3_aa: CASTLASGYNEQFF
v_call: TRBV2; d_call: TRBD2; clone_size: NA; j_call: TRBJ2-5; cdr3_nt: TGTGCCAGCAGTACTAGCGGGTCAGACGTGGAGACCCAGTACTTC; cdr3_aa: CASSTSGSDVETQYF
v_call: TRBV15; d_call: TRBD1; clone_size: NA; j_call: TRBJ1-3; cdr3_nt: TGTGCCACCAGCAGCAGACAGGGAACTGGAAACACCATATATTTT; cdr3_aa: CATSSRQGTGNTIYF
v_call: TRBV4-1; d_call: TRBD1; clone_size: once; j_call: TRBJ1-2; cdr3_nt: TGCGCCAGCAGCCAAGATGGACAGGGGGCTAGCTACACCTTC; cdr3_aa: CASSQDGQGASYTF
v_call: TRBV6-5; d_call: TRBD1; clone_size: NA; j_call: TRBJ2-2; cdr3_nt: TGTGCCAGCAGGGACAGGGGAGCCGGGGAGCTGTTTTTT; cdr3_aa: CASRDRGAGELFF
v_call: TRBV29-1; d_call: TRBD2; clone_size: NA; j_call: TRBJ2-1; cdr3_nt: TGCAGCGTAGCGGGGGGGTACAATGAGCAGTTCTTC; cdr3_aa: CSVAGGYNEQFF
v_call: TRBV7-3; d_call: NA; clone_size: NA; j_call: TRBJ1-1; cdr3_nt: TGTGCCAGCAGCTTAAGGGGGCTGGGGACTGAAGCTTTCTTT; cdr3_aa: CASSLRGLGTEAFF